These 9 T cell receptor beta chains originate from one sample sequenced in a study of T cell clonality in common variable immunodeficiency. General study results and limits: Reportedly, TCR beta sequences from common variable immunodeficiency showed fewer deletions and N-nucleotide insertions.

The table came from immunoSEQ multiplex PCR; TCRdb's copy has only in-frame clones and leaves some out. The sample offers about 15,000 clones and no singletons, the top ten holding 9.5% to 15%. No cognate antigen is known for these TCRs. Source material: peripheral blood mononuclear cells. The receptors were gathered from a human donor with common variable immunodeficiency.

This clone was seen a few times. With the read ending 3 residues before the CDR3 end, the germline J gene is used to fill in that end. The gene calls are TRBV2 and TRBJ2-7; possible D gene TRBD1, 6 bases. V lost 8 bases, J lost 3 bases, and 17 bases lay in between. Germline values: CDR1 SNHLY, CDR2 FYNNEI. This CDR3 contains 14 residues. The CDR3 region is CASLRQVGYYEQYF. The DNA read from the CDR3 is TGTGCCAGCCTTCGACAGGTCGGATACTACGAG.

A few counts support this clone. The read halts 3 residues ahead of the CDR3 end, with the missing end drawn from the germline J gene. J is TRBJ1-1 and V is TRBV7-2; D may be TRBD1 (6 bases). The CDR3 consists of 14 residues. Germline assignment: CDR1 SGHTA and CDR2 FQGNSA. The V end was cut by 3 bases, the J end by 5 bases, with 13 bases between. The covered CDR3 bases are TGTGCCAGCAGCTTTCAGGGGTTGGGAACTGAA. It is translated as CASSFQGLGTE. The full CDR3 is CASSFQGLGTEAFF.

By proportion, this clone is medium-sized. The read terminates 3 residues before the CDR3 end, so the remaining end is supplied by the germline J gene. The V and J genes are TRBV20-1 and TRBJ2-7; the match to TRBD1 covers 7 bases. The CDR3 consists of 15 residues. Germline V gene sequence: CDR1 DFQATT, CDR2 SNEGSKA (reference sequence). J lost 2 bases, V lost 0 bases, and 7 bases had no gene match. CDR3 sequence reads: CSARDFRDRTYEQYF. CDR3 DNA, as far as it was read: TGCAGTGCTAGAGATTTCCGGGACAGAACCTACGAG.

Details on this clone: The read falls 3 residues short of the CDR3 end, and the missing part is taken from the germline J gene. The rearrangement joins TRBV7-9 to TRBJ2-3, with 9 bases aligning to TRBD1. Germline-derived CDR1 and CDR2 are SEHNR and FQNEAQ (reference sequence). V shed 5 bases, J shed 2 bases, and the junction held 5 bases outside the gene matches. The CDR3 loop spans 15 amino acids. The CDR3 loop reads CASSPGQGDTDTQYF. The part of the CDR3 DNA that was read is TGTGCCAGCAGCCCGGGACAGGGAGACACAGATACG.

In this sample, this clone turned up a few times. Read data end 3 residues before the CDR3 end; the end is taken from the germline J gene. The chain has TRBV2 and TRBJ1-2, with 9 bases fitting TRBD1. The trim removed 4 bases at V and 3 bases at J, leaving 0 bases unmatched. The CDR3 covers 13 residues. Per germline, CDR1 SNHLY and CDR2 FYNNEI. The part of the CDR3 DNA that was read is TGTGCCAGCAGTGGGGACAGGGACTATGGC. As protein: CASSGDRDYG. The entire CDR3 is CASSGDRDYGYTF.

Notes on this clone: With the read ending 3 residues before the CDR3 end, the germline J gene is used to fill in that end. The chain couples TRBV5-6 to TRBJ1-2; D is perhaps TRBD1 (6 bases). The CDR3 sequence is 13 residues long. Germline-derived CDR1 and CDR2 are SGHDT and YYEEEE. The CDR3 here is CASSSGPQGGYTF. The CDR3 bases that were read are TGTGCCAGCAGCTCAGGGCCTCAGGGGGGC.

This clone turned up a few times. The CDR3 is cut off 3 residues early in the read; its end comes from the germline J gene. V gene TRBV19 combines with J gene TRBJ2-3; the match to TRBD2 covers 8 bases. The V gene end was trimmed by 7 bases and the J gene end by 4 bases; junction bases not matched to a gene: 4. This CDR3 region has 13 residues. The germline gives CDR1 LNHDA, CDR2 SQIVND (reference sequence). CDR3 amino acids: CASKSGSADTQYF. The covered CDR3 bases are TGTGCCAGTAAAAGCGGGAGTGCAGATACG.

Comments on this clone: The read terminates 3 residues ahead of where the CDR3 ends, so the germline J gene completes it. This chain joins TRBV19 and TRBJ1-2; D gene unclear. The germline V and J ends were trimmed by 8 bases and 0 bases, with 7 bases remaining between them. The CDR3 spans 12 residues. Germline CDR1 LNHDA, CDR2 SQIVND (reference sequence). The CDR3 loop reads CASASANYGYTF. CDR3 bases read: TGTGCCAGTGCATCAGCTAACTATGGC.

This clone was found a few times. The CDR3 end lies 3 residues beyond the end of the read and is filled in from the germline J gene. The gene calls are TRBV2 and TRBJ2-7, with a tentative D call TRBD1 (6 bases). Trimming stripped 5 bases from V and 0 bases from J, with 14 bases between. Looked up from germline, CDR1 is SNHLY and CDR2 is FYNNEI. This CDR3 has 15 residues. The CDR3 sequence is CASSSQGTSSYEQYF. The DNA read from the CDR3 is TGTGCCAGCAGTTCGCAGGGGACCAGCTCCTACGAG.